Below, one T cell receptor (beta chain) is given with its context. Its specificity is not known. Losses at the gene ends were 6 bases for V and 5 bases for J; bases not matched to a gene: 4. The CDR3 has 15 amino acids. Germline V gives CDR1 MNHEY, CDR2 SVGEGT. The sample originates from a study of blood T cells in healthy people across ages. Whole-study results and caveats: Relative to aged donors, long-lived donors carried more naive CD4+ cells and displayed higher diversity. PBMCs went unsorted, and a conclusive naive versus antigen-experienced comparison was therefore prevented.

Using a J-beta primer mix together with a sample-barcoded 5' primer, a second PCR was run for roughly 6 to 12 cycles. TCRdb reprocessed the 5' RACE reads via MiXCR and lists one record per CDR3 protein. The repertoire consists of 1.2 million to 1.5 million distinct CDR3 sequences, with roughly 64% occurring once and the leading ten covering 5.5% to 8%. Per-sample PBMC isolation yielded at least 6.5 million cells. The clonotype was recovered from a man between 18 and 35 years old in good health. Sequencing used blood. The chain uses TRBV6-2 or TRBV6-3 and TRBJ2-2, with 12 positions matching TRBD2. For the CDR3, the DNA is TGTGCCAGCAGGGGGACTAGCGGGCCTACCGGGGAGCTGTTTTTT. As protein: CASRGTSGPTGELFF.